This entry describes one T cell receptor beta chain. What it recognizes is unknown. The sample originates from a study of cytomegalovirus exposure and HLA in healthy donors. General observations from the study: Most TCR sequences were rare, but some public TCRs occurred in many donors. An apparent linkage of common viral pathogens to several of the most significant clusters emerged in a later analysis. The study flagged approximately 180 TCR beta chains as cytomegalovirus-associated.

Both 60 Vbeta primers and 13 Jbeta primers went into the PCR. Original handling: An analysis that came later counted 60 million to 80 million unique TCR beta chains, approximately 12 million shared. Profiling relied on immunoSEQ multiplex PCR, and the TCRdb table lists in-frame clones only, not all of them. V and J calls and clone size are as listed in that table; D and trimming were resolved from the DNA. The table records about 160,000 clones, approximately 78% of them present only once. Source material: PBMCs. The TCR originated in a woman in her forties in good health and CMV-seronegative.

Written as DNA, the CDR3 is TGTGCCAGCAGTTACTCGAGGACAGGACAAGAGACCCAGTACTTC. Its translation: CASSYSRTGQETQYF. The chain has TRBV6-5 and TRBJ2-5, with 7 bases that match TRBD1. Trimming at V came to 0 bases and at J to 2 bases, leaving 3 bases not matched to a gene. Per germline, CDR1 MNHEY and CDR2 SVGAGI. The CDR3 loop spans 15 amino acids.